This T cell receptor beta chain was captured by sequencing in a study of molecular identifiers for immune sequencing clone quantification. Background on the study: Four of five RNA aliquots from about 19,000 or 110,000 naive CD8 T cells were sequenced. Notes on the study in general: Naive cells had under 1% of molecules in clones above 20 RNA copies, effectors over 98%. Spiked-in Jurkat TCR RNA corresponding to one cell was reported as detectable against 1 million or so naive cells.

This clonotype was observed many times. Its antigen remains unknown. TCRdb re-analysed the PCR reads in MiXCR, keeping a single row per CDR3 protein. The sample yields more than 550,000 distinct CDR3 sequences, about 25% seen once. The germline gives CDR1 MNHGY, CDR2 SVAAGI. The CDR3 extends over 16 amino acids. With 6 bases removed from V and 2 bases from J, the gap between germline ends came to 17 bases. Sorting defined naive CD8 T cells as CD8+CD4-CCR7+CD45RA+. This clonotype was sampled from a human donor in good health. Some libraries in this study had Jurkat cell RNA spiked in. Sequenced input: naive CD8+ T cells from blood, with Jurkat cell RNA spiked in. Subset noted: FACS-sorted CD8+CD4-CCR7+CD45RA+ naive T cells. The chain combines TRBV6-9 with TRBJ1-5; possible D gene TRBD1, 5 bases. The CDR3 DNA reads TGTGCCAGCAGAAAACTAGGACATTCCGGCAATCAGCCCCAGCATTTT. Residues: CASRKLGHSGNQPQHF.